The clone carrying this TCR beta chain came up many times. Germline CDR1 and CDR2: MNHEY and SMNVEV (reference sequence). Trimming stripped 1 base from V and 0 bases from J, with 13 bases between. This CDR3 spans 18 amino acids. This entry is derived from a study of control samples from healthy donors and cancer patients. Clones were sequenced by immunoSEQ multiplex PCR, and TCRdb holds only the in-frame ones, with some missing. The table has about 170,000 clones, just under 95% seen once. The chain has TRBV27 and TRBJ2-6; tentative D call: TRBD1 (6 bases). This receptor was taken from a woman aged 60-75 years in good health. The sequenced sample consisted of blood. CDR3 sequence reads: CASSLYGGSTSGANVLTF. CDR3 coding DNA: TGTGCCAGCAGTTTATATGGGGGCAGCACCTCTGGGGCCAACGTCCTGACTTTC.